This T cell receptor (beta chain) was captured in a study of cytomegalovirus exposure and HLA in healthy donors. In the study overall: Among the approximately 400 donors who were genotyped, over 70% fell in the genetic ancestry cluster that is associated with self-reported Caucasian donors.

With respect to this clone: Its antigen is unidentified.

The study's findings and limits: Presence/absence analyses supposed approximately even sequencing depth among donors. Productive status was seen about 87% or about 30% of the time for most TCR beta V segments in an earlier analysis. In a later analysis, at a false discovery rate of 0.05, over 15,000 TCR beta sequences matched HLA alleles.

The germline V gene has CDR1 MGHRA and CDR2 YSYEKL. The CDR3 contains 16 residues. V was clipped by 0 bases and J by 6 bases; unmatched bases: 8. 13 Jbeta primers and 60 Vbeta primers were used for the PCR. Profiled with immunoSEQ multiplex PCR; TCRdb holds only in-frame clones, not every one. The sample includes 90,000 or so clones, about four fifths of them seen just once. Sequencing used PBMCs. The origin of this receptor is a man between 25 and 39 years old in good health and CMV-seropositive. The V and J genes are TRBV4-1 and TRBJ2-7; 10 bases are shared with TRBD2. The CDR3 region is CASSQEASGSAGEQYF. The CDR3 nucleotides read TGCGCCAGCAGCCAAGAAGCTAGCGGGAGTGCGGGCGAGCAGTACTTC.